This TCR beta chain is drawn from a study of regulatory T cells in long-lasting Graves disease. CDR3 length: 15 residues. Germline CDR1 SGHRS, CDR2 YFSETQ. The junction had 4 bases not matched to a gene; V was cut back by 3 bases and J by 5 bases. This clonotype was picked up many times. Antigen unknown. Arm-PCR of CDR3 regions with iRepertoire HTBI primers generated TCR beta libraries. Each CDR3 protein is one row after TCRdb ran MiXCR on the multiplex PCR reads. Counted here are around 460,000 distinct CDR3 sequences, approximately 23% occurring once; the ten biggest clones make up around 13%. Findings and limits, study-wide: Lower TCR diversity characterized persistent Graves' patients relative to newly diagnosed patients.

Time point reported: persistent/refractory GD, antithyroid drugs over 5 years with positive TRAb. PBMC RNA served as the TCR library source. This TCR derives from a female donor with Graves disease. The sample consisted of peripheral blood mononuclear cells (PBMCs), taken when the disease was refractory, from a patient treated with antithyroid drugs. The V and J genes are TRBV5-1 and TRBJ1-4; 10 positions match TRBD1. CDR3 sequence: CASSSTGQGNEKLFF. The CDR3 nucleotides are TGCGCCAGCAGCTCCACGGGACAGGGGAATGAAAAACTGTTTTTT. The variable domain in full, with the rest retrieved from reference TRBV5-1 and TRBJ1-4, is KAGVTQTPRYLIKTRGQQVTLSCSPISGHRSVSWYQQTPGQGLQFLFEYFSETQRNKGNFPGRFSGRQFSNSRSEMNVSTLELGDSALYLCASSSTGQGNEKLFFGSGTQLSVL.